This T cell receptor beta chain originates from a study of early T cells in non-severe SARS-CoV-2 infection. Germline CDR1 reads SQVTM; CDR2 reads ANQGSEA. The CDR3 covers 12 residues. The V end lost 4 bases, the J end lost 3 bases, and 7 bases lay between the germline ends. TCRdb itself ran the 5' RACE reads through MiXCR, one entry per CDR3 protein. The table records 20,000 to 30,000 distinct CDR3 sequences, less than 6% of them present only once. The sequenced material came from whole blood. This sequence joins TRBV29-1 and TRBJ2-1, with D possibly matching TRBD1 (6 bases). This sequence originates from an adult who was a healthcare worker with PCR-confirmed SARS-CoV-2 infection or an uninfected control (not recorded which). Here the CDR3 reads CSVGQDYNEQFF. CDR3 in DNA: TGCAGCGTTGGACAGGACTACAATGAGCAGTTCTTC.